The text below deals with one T cell receptor (beta chain). The sample comes from a study of OX40 agonist ivuxolimab in advanced cancers. The assay was immunoSEQ multiplex PCR, and TCRdb's table has in-frame clones only and misses some. The sample has about 56,000 clones, about nine tenths seen once. The CDR3 spans 14 residues. The V segment lost 4 bases and the J segment 3 bases; nucleotides outside the gene matches: 3. Germline CDR1 is SNHLY and CDR2 is FYNNEI. The sample in question was CD4+ or CD8+ T cells sorted from blood, obtained in a trial of the OX40 agonist ivuxolimab. This sequence was found in an adult with an advanced solid tumor such as melanoma, head and neck, liver or kidney cancer. The chain couples TRBV2 to TRBJ2-7, with 10 positions matching TRBD2. The CDR3: CASSGRTSGYEQYF. The CDR3 DNA follows: TGTGCCAGCAGTGGTCGGACTAGCGGCTACGAGCAGTACTTC.